This TCR beta chain was sequenced during a study of vaccination and CD4 T cells after COVID-19. For the study at large: The post-vaccine samples came a median about 70 days after dose two (range 14 to 241). Investigators stimulated cells with overlapping spike peptides drawn from SARS-CoV-2, HCoV-NL63, HCoV-OC43 and HCoV-229E.

Turning to this clonotype: Its matching antigen is unknown.

Sequencing of cultured CD4+ T cell DNA used the Oncomine TCR Beta short-read assay. Investigators obtained genomic DNA by extraction from cultured CD4+ T cells. MiXCR was run by TCRdb on the PCR reads, yielding one entry per CDR3 protein. The repertoire holds 6,000 or so distinct CDR3 sequences, with about 40% as singletons. The sample's treatment: roughly 11-day PBMC culture with coronavirus spike peptide pools or control peptides (ViraFEST assay). T cells were expanded with peptide pools, and expanded clonotypes were identified by TCR sequencing. The CDR3 is 14 amino acids. V dropped 6 bases and J dropped 2 bases, with 16 bases sitting between them. CDR1 DFQATT and CDR2 SNEGSKA come from the germline V gene (reference sequence).

The rearrangement uses TRBV20-1 and TRBJ2-5, with D maybe TRBD1 (6 bases). Sequencing was done on a sample of CD4+ T cells from blood, cultured in vitro. The receptor's source is a human donor who had recovered from COVID-19. For the CDR3, the DNA is TGCAGTGCCTACTGGACAGCGTCACAAGAGACCCAGTACTTC. Encoded protein: CSAYWTASQETQYF.